The 22 T cell receptor beta chains presented below share a single source sample, sequenced in a study of blood T cell repertoires in COVID-19. Sequencing used immunoSEQ multiplex PCR; TCRdb keeps in-frame clones, though not all of them. The sample comprises approximately 440,000 clones, approximately 90% of which are singletons, and around 0.64% rests with the top ten. Sequencing input: PBMCs or T cells enriched from blood (not recorded which). These receptors were collected from a woman aged 18-30 years who had recovered from COVID-19.

The CDR3 protein is CASSWEKGADNEKLFF. The CDR3 region has the DNA TGTGCCAGTAGTTGGGAAAAGGGGGCCGATAATGAAAAACTGTTTTTT. The genes are TRBV19 and TRBJ1-4; 7 nucleotides line up with TRBD1. The CDR3 extends over 16 amino acids. Germline-derived CDR1 and CDR2 are LNHDA and SQIVND (reference sequence). Unmatched junction bases numbered 10, after V lost 5 bases and J lost 4 bases. Full variable domain (missing parts from reference TRBV19 and TRBJ1-4): DGGITQSPKYLFRKEGQNVTLSCEQNLNHDAMYWYRQDPGQGLRLIYYSQIVNDFQKGDIAEGYSVSREKKESFPLTVTSAQKNPTAFYLCASSWEKGADNEKLFFGSGTQLSVL.

With regard to this clone: Distinct nucleotide sequences in the sample also encode this CDR3. The V call is TRBV27, the J call TRBJ1-5; perhaps TRBD1 as D (6 bases). Trimming left V 2 bases short and J 4 bases short, with 6 bases between. Germline V gene sequence: CDR1 MNHEY, CDR2 SMNVEV (reference sequence). The CDR3 is made up of 13 amino acids. This CDR3 reads CASSLRGNQPQHF. The CDR3 nucleotides read TGTGCCAGCAGTTTAAGGGGGAATCAGCCCCAGCATTTT.

The chain links TRBV9 to TRBJ1-5; TRBD1 might be the D (5 bases). This CDR3 spans 15 amino acids. The germline gives CDR1 SGDLS, CDR2 YYNGEE. V was pared by 4 bases and J by 6 bases, with 17 bases between. DNA of the CDR3: TGTGCCAGCAGCCCAGACCCCACAGGAGTTCAGCCCCAGCATTTT. Translation: CASSPDPTGVQPQHF.

The chain joins TRBV5-1 to TRBJ1-3, with a possible D match to TRBD1 (5 bases). The germline CDR1 and CDR2 sequences are SGHRS and YFSETQ. The ends were cut back, 4 bases at V and 10 bases at J, with 9 bases in the middle. CDR3 length equals 11 residues. CDR3 coding DNA: TGCGCCAGCAGCCAGGGAGGTACCATATATTTT. Protein product: CASSQGGTIYF.

The chain recombines TRBV30 with TRBJ2-7; 9 nucleotides match TRBD1. J was trimmed by 5 bases and V by 1 base; bases with no gene match: 9. Germline V gene lookup returns CDR1 GTSNPN and CDR2 SVGIG (reference sequence). The CDR3 is made up of 15 amino acids. The CDR3: CAWSGDRVYGDEQYF. The CDR3 bases are TGTGCCTGGAGTGGGGACAGGGTTTATGGGGACGAGCAGTACTTC.

The J gene is TRBJ1-1, the V gene TRBV7-9; D uncertain. Trimming removed 2 bases at V and 6 bases at J, with 10 bases between. The V gene's germline CDR1 is SEHNR and CDR2 FQNEAQ (reference sequence). This CDR3 has 13 amino acids. This chain's CDR3 is CASSLMSPAEAFF. CDR3 coding DNA: TGTGCCAGCAGCTTAATGTCTCCCGCTGAAGCTTTCTTT. The whole variable domain, filled in from reference TRBV7-9 and TRBJ1-1, reads DTGVSQNPRHKITKRGQNVTFRCDPISEHNRLYWYRQTLGQGPEFLTYFQNEAQLEKSRLLSDRFSAERPKGSFSTLEIQRTEQGDSAMYLCASSLMSPAEAFFGQGTRLTVV.

The chain couples TRBV30 to TRBJ1-2, with TRBD1 as a possible D gene (5 bases). This CDR3 is 13 amino acids long. The germline gives CDR1 GTSNPN, CDR2 SVGIG (reference sequence). V lost 0 bases and J 8 bases, leaving 13 bases between the germline ends. CDR3 DNA sequence: TGTGCCTGGAGTGTACTCGGGGAGGGGGGCTACACCTTC. Translation: CAWSVLGEGGYTF. Supplemented by reference TRBV30 and TRBJ1-2, the full variable domain reads SQTIHQWPATLVQPVGSPLSLECTVEGTSNPNLYWYRQAAGRGLQLLFYSVGIGQISSEVPQNLSASRPQDRQFILSSKKLLLSDSGFYLCAWSVLGEGGYTFGSGTRLTVV.

The CDR3 reads CASSLLGDPGYGYTF. CDR3 sequence (DNA): TGTGCCAGCAGCTTGTTAGGGGATCCGGGCTATGGCTACACCTTC. The rearrangement links TRBV13 to TRBJ1-2; weak D call: TRBD1 (5 bases). Trimming shortened V by 3 bases and J by 4 bases, and 15 bases separated the two germline ends. Germline V gives CDR1 PRHDT, CDR2 FYEKMQ (reference sequence). CDR3 length: 15 residues.

The CDR3 here is CASSRGLLILPYEQYF. CDR3 coding DNA: TGTGCCAGCAGCCGGGGGCTGCTAATCCTACCCTACGAGCAGTACTTC. J is TRBJ2-7 and V is TRBV14, with D tentatively TRBD1 (6 bases). This CDR3 is built from 16 residues. Germline V lookup: CDR1 SGHDN, CDR2 FVKESK. The V gene lost 4 bases and the J gene lost 2 bases, with 18 bases spanning the gap.

The chain recombines TRBV27 with TRBJ1-6; 7 bases are shared with TRBD1. In germline, CDR1 is MNHEY, CDR2 SMNVEV (reference sequence). This CDR3 contains 12 residues. V trimming: 4 bases; J trimming: 11 bases; junction bases outside the gene matches: 2. Written as DNA, the CDR3 is TGTGCCAGCAGTTCAGGGGGTGCACCCCTCCACTTT. It yields the protein CASSSGGAPLHF.

This chain connects TRBV5-6 to TRBJ2-1, with 8 bases aligning to TRBD1. The CDR3 totals 13 residues. The germline V gene encodes CDR1 SGHDT and CDR2 YYEEEE. V trimming: 0 bases; J trimming: 7 bases; junction bases outside the gene matches: 0. The chain's CDR3 is CASSLGTGNEQFF. The CDR3 DNA reads as TGTGCCAGCAGCTTGGGGACAGGGAATGAGCAGTTCTTC.

This clone was seen a single time. The chain is built from TRBV27 and TRBJ1-5; no clear D gene. The CDR3 is 14 amino acids. Trimming took off 0 bases at V and 8 bases at J, with 11 bases between the two ends. Germline V gene lookup returns CDR1 MNHEY and CDR2 SMNVEV (reference sequence). For the CDR3, the DNA is TGTGCCAGCAGTTTATCGTGGTCGAGGGAGCCCCAGCATTTT. Translation gives CASSLSWSREPQHF.

The J gene is TRBJ1-1, the V gene TRBV6-2 or TRBV6-3, with 10 nucleotides matching TRBD1. Germline V CDR1 and CDR2: MNHEY, SVGEGT. The CDR3 consists of 19 residues. Losses at the gene ends were 6 bases for V and 4 bases for J; bases not matched to a gene: 20. The CDR3 nucleotides are TGTGCCAGCAGCAACCACTACCGGGACAGGGGAAAATTCGGCACTGAAGCTTTCTTT. As protein: CASSNHYRDRGKFGTEAFF.

V and J are TRBV30 and TRBJ2-5, with unresolved D. CDR1 and CDR2 from the germline V gene are GTSNPN and SVGIG (reference sequence). The CDR3 spans 12 residues. With 1 base removed from V and 4 bases from J, the gap between germline ends came to 7 bases. The CDR3 here is CAWSAGAETQYF. In DNA form, the CDR3 reads TGTGCCTGGAGTGCGGGTGCAGAGACCCAGTACTTC.

This chain links TRBV5-1 with TRBJ1-1, with D hard to call. V was pared by 0 bases and J by 1 base, with 16 bases between. CDR1 is SGHRS and CDR2 is YFSETQ in the germline V gene. This CDR3 contains 17 residues. CDR3 coding DNA: TGCGCCAGCAGCTTGGTGGAGGGTCCCTACCCGAACACTGAAGCTTTCTTT. It encodes CASSLVEGPYPNTEAFF.

V usage is TRBV11-2 and J usage is TRBJ1-2; TRBD1 matches at 9 bases. Germline-derived CDR1 and CDR2 are SGHAT and FQNNGV. The trim removed 0 bases at V and 1 base at J, leaving 12 bases unmatched. There are 19 residues in the CDR3. CDR3 loop: CASSLDIRTGALHNYGYTF. CDR3 bases: TGTGCCAGCAGCTTAGATATTCGGACAGGGGCCCTTCATAACTATGGCTACACCTTC.

With regard to this clone: Other nucleotide sequences in the sample specify the same CDR3. The chain combines TRBV7-9 with TRBJ2-7; TRBD1 agrees at 11 bases. V shed 6 bases, J shed 4 bases, and the junction held 5 bases outside the gene matches. Germline values: CDR1 SEHNR, CDR2 FQNEAQ (reference sequence). The CDR3 totals 14 residues. The CDR3 sequence: CASSSGTGGYEQYF. CDR3 DNA sequence: TGTGCCAGCAGTTCCGGGACAGGGGGTTACGAGCAGTACTTC.

This chain uses TRBV19 with TRBJ1-2; a possible D gene is TRBD1 (5 bases). CDR3 size: 13 residues. V lost 8 bases and J 5 bases, leaving 15 bases between the germline ends. Germline-derived CDR1 and CDR2 are LNHDA and SQIVND (reference sequence). In DNA, the CDR3 is TGTGCCAGTGGGTGGAGGGACTCATATGGCTACACCTTC. It specifies CASGWRDSYGYTF. The complete variable domain, with remaining parts taken from reference TRBV19 and TRBJ1-2, reads DGGITQSPKYLFRKEGQNVTLSCEQNLNHDAMYWYRQDPGQGLRLIYYSQIVNDFQKGDIAEGYSVSREKKESFPLTVTSAQKNPTAFYLCASGWRDSYGYTFGSGTRLTVV.

This chain joins TRBV4-1 and TRBJ2-3; 10 bases match TRBD2. The CDR3 has 19 residues. Germline CDR1 reads MGHRA; CDR2 reads YSYEKL. The V gene end was trimmed by 1 base and the J gene end by 5 bases; junction bases not matched to a gene: 15. The CDR3 protein is CASSQGTASGGQNKDTQYF. CDR3 DNA sequence: TGCGCCAGCAGCCAAGGGACGGCTAGCGGGGGCCAAAACAAAGATACGCAGTATTTT.

With regard to this clone: Other nucleotide sequences from this sample produce the same CDR3. The gene calls are TRBV3-1 (or the pseudogene TRBV3-2) and TRBJ1-4, with a possible D match to TRBD1 (6 bases). Germline V gene data show CDR1 as LGHDT and CDR2 as YNNKEL (reference sequence). The V and J ends lost 4 bases and 7 bases respectively, with 7 bases between them. This CDR3 region has 12 residues. In nucleotides, the CDR3 is TGTGCCAGCAGCCCCAGGGGTGAAAAACTGTTTTTT. Protein sequence: CASSPRGEKLFF.

The CDR3: CASSDRDYNSPLHF. The CDR3 bases are TGTGCCAGTAGCGACAGGGACTATAATTCACCCCTCCACTTT. The V call is TRBV19, the J call TRBJ1-6; 7 nucleotides line up with TRBD1. The germline CDR1 and CDR2 sequences are LNHDA and SQIVND (reference sequence). CDR3 length: 14 residues. The ends lost 6 bases at V and 3 bases at J; junction bases unmatched: 2. Combining the CDR3 with reference TRBV19 and TRBJ1-6 gives the whole variable domain DGGITQSPKYLFRKEGQNVTLSCEQNLNHDAMYWYRQDPGQGLRLIYYSQIVNDFQKGDIAEGYSVSREKKESFPLTVTSAQKNPTAFYLCASSDRDYNSPLHFGNGTRLTVT.

V gene TRBV7-9 combines with J gene TRBJ2-6; possibly TRBD1 for D (6 bases). The CDR3 spans 18 residues. The ends were cut back, 5 bases at V and 3 bases at J, with 20 bases in the middle. CDR1 is SEHNR, CDR2 FQNEAQ, per germline (reference sequence). The CDR3 protein is CASSVQGTSAGGANVLTF. CDR3 nucleotides: TGTGCCAGCAGCGTCCAGGGGACCTCAGCAGGTGGGGCCAACGTCCTGACTTTC.